This T cell receptor beta chain is drawn from a study of T cells after yellow fever vaccination. Study-wide results and caveats: Among primary-vaccination clones, most reappeared after the booster, at 96% for CD4 and 85% to 90% for CD8.

The TCR cDNA carried a universal primer site and UMIs from 5'RACE template switching. One entry per CDR3 protein results from TCRdb running MiXCR on the 5' RACE reads. This sample has 100,000 or so distinct CDR3 sequences, with roughly 10% found just once. V lost 1 base and J lost 0, with 15 bases in between. The CDR3 contains 17 residues. Germline V lookup: CDR1 MGHRA, CDR2 YSYEKL. The receptor's source is a man aged 18 to 30 who received the YFV17D yellow fever vaccine. This chain links TRBV4-1 with TRBJ2-5, with D possibly TRBD1 on 6 matching bases. This specimen consisted of CD8+ T cells not binding an NS4B(214-222) dextramer, sorted from PBMCs, obtained around 15 days after the first yellow fever vaccination. The CDR3, as DNA: TGCGCCAGCAGCCAAGGAAACAGGGTCGGATACCAAGAGACCCAGTACTTC. Translated, it gives CASSQGNRVGYQETQYF.